This is a list of T cell receptor beta chains from one sample in a study of regulatory T cells in long-lasting Graves disease. MiXCR, applied by TCRdb to the multiplex PCR reads, yields one record per CDR3 protein. The sample records 250,000 to 300,000 distinct CDR3 sequences, about 18% being singletons. These records were also assigned to another study, of T cells in Graves' hyperthyroidism and ophthalmopathy.

The sequenced sample was peripheral blood mononuclear cells (PBMCs), obtained at new diagnosis, from a patient treated with antithyroid drugs. These receptors originate from a woman in her twenties or thirties with Graves disease. CDR3s include the opening cysteine and the closing phenylalanine or tryptophan. D genes are given only for firm matches. Clone sizes are given selectively: once, few, many, or a class where the clone is expanded.

- | TRBJ1-5 | many | TRBV27 | 13 | TGTGCCAGCAGTTTAATGGGGGATCAGCCCCAGCATTTT | CASSLMGDQPQHF
- | TRBJ1-4 | many | TRBV20-1 | 15 | TGCAGTGCTAGAGATCCTGAGGGATCTAATGAAAAACTGTTTTTT | CSARDPEGSNEKLFF
TRBD1 | TRBJ1-6 | many | TRBV7-6 | 15 | TGTGCCAGCAGCATTGGGACAGGGGAAAATTCACCCCTCCACTTT | CASSIGTGENSPLHF
TRBD1 | TRBJ2-5 | many | TRBV19 | 17 | TGTGCCAGTAGTATAACCGGGACAGGGGTAAGAAAAGAGACCCAGTACTTC | CASSITGTGVRKETQYF
TRBD1 | TRBJ2-5 | many | TRBV7-2 | 17 | TGTGCCAGCAGCCCGAGGGCTAGAACAGGGGGCCGGGAGACCCAGTACTTC | CASSPRARTGGRETQYF
- | TRBJ1-1 | many | TRBV20-1 | 13 | TGCAGTGCTAGAGATGTCGCGAACACTGAAGCTTTCTTT | CSARDVANTEAFF
TRBD2 | TRBJ2-1 | many | TRBV10-1 | 17 | TGCGCCAGCAGTGGGGCTAGCGGGGGGGCCACTATGGATGAGCAGTTCTTC | CASSGASGGATMDEQFF
- | TRBJ2-3 | - | TRBV9 | 15 | TGTGCCAGCAGCGTAGACTTCTTCGGGGCAGATACGCAGTATTTT | CASSVDFFGADTQYF
- | TRBJ1-1 | many | TRBV6-5 | 15 | TGTGCCAGCAGTTACCCGTGGGACGTCAACACTGAAGCTTTCTTT | CASSYPWDVNTEAFF
- | TRBJ1-6 | many | TRBV7-9 | 14 | TGTGCCAGCAGCCGGGACAAGTATAATTCACCCCTCCACTTT | CASSRDKYNSPLHF
TRBD1 | TRBJ1-4 | - | TRBV19 | 15 | TGTGCCAGCCGGGACAGGGATAAAAGTAATGAAAAACTGTTTTTT | CASRDRDKSNEKLFF
TRBD1 | TRBJ1-2 | - | TRBV27 | 17 | TGTGCCAGCAGAACCGTGACAGGGGGCCATCCCATCTATGGCTACACCTTC | CASRTVTGGHPIYGYTF
- | TRBJ1-5 | once | TRBV9 | 15 | TGTGCCAGCAGCGTAGGCACAGGGCTCAATCAGCCCCAGCATTTT | CASSVGTGLNQPQHF
TRBD2 | TRBJ2-7 | many | TRBV20-1 | 14 | TGCAGTGCCGTCAAAAGCGGGGGGGCCCGGGAGCAGTACTTC | CSAVKSGGAREQYF
TRBD2 | TRBJ2-3 | - | TRBV20-1 | 13 | TGCAGTGCCCCGGGGGGGGCCTCAGATACGCAGTATTTT | CSAPGGASDTQYF
- | TRBJ1-1 | many | TRBV2 | 13 | TGTGCCAGCAGTGAAGAGAGGAACACTGAAGCTTTCTTT | CASSEERNTEAFF
- | TRBJ1-5 | - | TRBV15 | 13 | TGTGCCACCAGCAAGGGGGTGAATCAGCCCCAGCATTTT | CATSKGVNQPQHF
TRBD2 | TRBJ2-7 | once | TRBV12-3/TRBV12-4 | 14 | TGTGCCAGCAGTTTGGTACTAGCGTCGTACGAGCAGTACTTC | CASSLVLASYEQYF
- | TRBJ1-2 | many | TRBV6-5 | 13 | TGTGCCAGCAGTTACTCTGGGACAAATGGCTACACCTTC | CASSYSGTNGYTF
- | TRBJ1-4 | many | TRBV6-1 | 15 | TGTGCCAGCAGCCGCGAGTGGCAGCTTAATGAAAAACTGTTTTTT | CASSREWQLNEKLFF
- | TRBJ1-2 | many | TRBV7-8 | 13 | TGTGCCAGCAGCCCGGGCTATTCCCAGGGCTACACCTTC | CASSPGYSQGYTF
- | TRBJ1-1 | many | TRBV6-1 | 13 | TGTGCCAGCAGTGAAACGCGAGACTCGGAAGCTTTCTTT | CASSETRDSEAFF
TRBD1 | TRBJ2-5 | - | TRBV7-7 | 17 | TGTGCCAGCAGCCACACTCGGGGAGAACAGGGGCAAGAGACCCAGTACTTC | CASSHTRGEQGQETQYF
- | TRBJ2-7 | few | TRBV5-1 | 14 | TGCGCCAGCAGCTTGTCCGGCAGGAGCTACGAGCAGTACTTC | CASSLSGRSYEQYF
TRBD1 | TRBJ2-7 | many | TRBV28 | 14 | TGTGCCAGCAGATGGCGGGACAGGGCCTACGAGCAGTACTTC | CASRWRDRAYEQYF
TRBD1 | TRBJ2-1 | - | TRBV7-2 | 15 | TGTGCCAGCAGCACCGGGACAGGGTTCGGCGCTGAGCAGTTCTTC | CASSTGTGFGAEQFF
- | TRBJ2-7 | - | TRBV6-2/TRBV6-3 | 14 | TGTGCCAGCAGTTTCTACGGGGTTTTCTGCGAGCAGTACTTC | CASSFYGVFCEQYF
TRBD1 | TRBJ1-1 | - | TRBV3-1 | 13 | TGTGCCAGCAGACAGGGGAGAGGTCCTGAAGCTTTCTTT | CASRQGRGPEAFF
- | TRBJ1-1 | many | TRBV6-2/TRBV6-3 | 13 | TGTGCCAGCCTCCCGGGCCGAACGGATGAAGCTTTCTTT | CASLPGRTDEAFF
- | TRBJ1-2 | many | TRBV7-9 | 13 | TGTGCCAGCAGCCTAGGCCCAGACTATGGCTACACCTTC | CASSLGPDYGYTF
- | TRBJ1-1 | many | TRBV5-1 | 14 | TGCGCCAGCAGCCAAGACGCCCACGGCACTGAAGCTTTCTTT | CASSQDAHGTEAFF
- | TRBJ2-7 | many | TRBV20-1 | 13 | TGCAGTGCTAGTCCCGGGGACTCCTACGAGCAGTACTTC | CSASPGDSYEQYF
- | TRBJ2-2 | many | TRBV7-3 | 12 | TGTGCCAGCAGCTTTCTTGGCGGGGAGCTGTTTTTT | CASSFLGGELFF
TRBD2 | TRBJ2-7 | once | TRBV6-1 | 15 | TGTGCCAGCAGATCGGGACTAGCGGGAGCCTACGAGCAGTACTTC | CASRSGLAGAYEQYF
TRBD2 | TRBJ2-1 | - | TRBV10-3 | 15 | TGTGCCATCAGTGAGCTAGCGGGGGCTACAAATGAGCAGTTCTTC | CAISELAGATNEQFF
- | TRBJ2-3 | few | TRBV19 | 14 | TGTGCCAGTATGGACAGCGCTAGCACAGATACGCAGTATTTT | CASMDSASTDTQYF
- | TRBJ1-1 | many | TRBV7-9 | 16 | TGTGCCAGCACCGAAATAGAGGGACGGTCGAACACTGAAGCTTTCTTT | CASTEIEGRSNTEAFF
- | TRBJ1-2 | many | TRBV7-6 | 14 | TGTGCCAGCAGCTTAGCGCCGGGTGTGGAGGGCTACACCTTC | CASSLAPGVEGYTF
- | TRBJ1-1 | many | TRBV29-1 | 10 | TGCAGCGTGGGGAACACTGAAGCTTTCTTT | CSVGNTEAFF
- | TRBJ2-5 | few | TRBV7-2 | 15 | TGTGCCAGCAGCTTAGGGGAGAGGGTCAGGGAGACCCAGTACTTC | CASSLGERVRETQYF
- | TRBJ2-5 | many | TRBV7-9 | 15 | TGTGCCAGCAGCTATACTACAGGGCTGGGAGAGACCCAGTACTTC | CASSYTTGLGETQYF